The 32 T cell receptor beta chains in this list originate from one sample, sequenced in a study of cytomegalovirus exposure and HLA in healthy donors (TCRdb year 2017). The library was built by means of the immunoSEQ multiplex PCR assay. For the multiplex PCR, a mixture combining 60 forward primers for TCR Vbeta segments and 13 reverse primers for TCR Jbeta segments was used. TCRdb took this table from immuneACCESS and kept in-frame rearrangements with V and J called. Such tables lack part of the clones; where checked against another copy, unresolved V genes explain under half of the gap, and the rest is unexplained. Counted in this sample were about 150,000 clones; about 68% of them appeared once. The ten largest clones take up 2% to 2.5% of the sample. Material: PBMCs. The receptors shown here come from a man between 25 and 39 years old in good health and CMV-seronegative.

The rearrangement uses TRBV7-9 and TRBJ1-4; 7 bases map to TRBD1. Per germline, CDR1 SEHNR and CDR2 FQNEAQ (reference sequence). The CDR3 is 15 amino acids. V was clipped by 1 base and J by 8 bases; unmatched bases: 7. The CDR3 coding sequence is TGTGCCAGCAGCTTAGGTTTGCAGGGGGGAGAAAAACTGTTTTTT. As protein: CASSLGLQGGEKLFF.

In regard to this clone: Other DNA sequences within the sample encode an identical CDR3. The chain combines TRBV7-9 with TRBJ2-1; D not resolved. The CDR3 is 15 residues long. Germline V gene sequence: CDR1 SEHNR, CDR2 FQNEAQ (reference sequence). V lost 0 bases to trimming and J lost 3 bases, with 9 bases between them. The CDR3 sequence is CASSLAGSSYNEQFF. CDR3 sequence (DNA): TGTGCCAGCAGCTTAGCCGGGTCCAGCTACAATGAGCAGTTCTTC.

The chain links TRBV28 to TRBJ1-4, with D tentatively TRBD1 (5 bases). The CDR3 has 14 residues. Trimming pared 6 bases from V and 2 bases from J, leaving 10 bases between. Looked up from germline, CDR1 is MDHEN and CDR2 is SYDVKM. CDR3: CASRVKGTNEKLFF. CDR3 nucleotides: TGTGCCAGCAGGGTCAAGGGGACTAATGAAAAACTGTTTTTT.

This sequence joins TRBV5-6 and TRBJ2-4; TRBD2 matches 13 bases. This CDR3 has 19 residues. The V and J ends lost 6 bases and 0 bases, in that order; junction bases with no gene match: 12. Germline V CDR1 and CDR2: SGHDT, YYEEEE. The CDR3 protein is CASTWAGTSGVLAKNIQYF. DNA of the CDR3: TGTGCCAGCACCTGGGCCGGGACTAGCGGGGTTCTAGCCAAAAACATTCAGTACTTC.

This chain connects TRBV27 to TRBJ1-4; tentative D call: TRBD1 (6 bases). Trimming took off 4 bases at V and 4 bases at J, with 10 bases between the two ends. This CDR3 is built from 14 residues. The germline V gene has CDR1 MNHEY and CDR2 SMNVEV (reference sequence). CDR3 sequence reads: CASSSDSSNEKLFF. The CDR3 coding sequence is TGTGCCAGCAGTTCGGACAGTAGTAATGAAAAACTGTTTTTT.

The CDR3 coding sequence is TGTGCCAGCAGCCAAGAAGGGCGACTAGCGGGGTTCTACAATGAGCAGTTCTTC. Its translation: CASSQEGRLAGFYNEQFF. This chain joins TRBV4-2 and TRBJ2-1; 11 bases agree with TRBD2. V was clipped by 0 bases and J by 3 bases; unmatched bases: 7. Germline loops: CDR1 LGHNA, CDR2 YNFKEQ. The CDR3 consists of 18 residues.

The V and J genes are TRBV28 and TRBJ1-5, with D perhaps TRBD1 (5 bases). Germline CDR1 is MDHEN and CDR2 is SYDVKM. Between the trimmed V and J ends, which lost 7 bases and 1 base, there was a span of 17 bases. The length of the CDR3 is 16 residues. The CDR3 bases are TGTGCCAGCACCCCTGGGGGGAAATTGAGCAATCAGCCCCAGCATTTT. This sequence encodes CASTPGGKLSNQPQHF.

The DNA of the CDR3 is TGTGCCAGCAGTCCCAACTGGGACAGCTTAAACACCATATATTTT. This gives the protein CASSPNWDSLNTIYF. V is TRBV28 and J is TRBJ1-3; the match to TRBD1 covers 7 bases. The CDR3 contains 15 residues. Germline V lookup: CDR1 MDHEN, CDR2 SYDVKM. Trimming cost V 5 bases and J 6 bases; bases outside gene matches: 10.

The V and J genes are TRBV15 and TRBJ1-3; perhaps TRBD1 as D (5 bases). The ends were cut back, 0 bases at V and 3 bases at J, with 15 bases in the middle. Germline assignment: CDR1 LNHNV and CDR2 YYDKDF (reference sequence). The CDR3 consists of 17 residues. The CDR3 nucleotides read TGTGCCACCAGCAGAGAGGTTGGAGGGGACCTTGGAAACACCATATATTTT. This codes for CATSREVGGDLGNTIYF.

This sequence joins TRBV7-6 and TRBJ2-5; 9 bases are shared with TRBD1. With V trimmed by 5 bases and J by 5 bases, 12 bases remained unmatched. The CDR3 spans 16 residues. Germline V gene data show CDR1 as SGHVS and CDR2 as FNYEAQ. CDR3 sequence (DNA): TGTGCCAGCAGCCGTATACTCAACAGGGGGCGGGAGACCCAGTACTTC. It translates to CASSRILNRGRETQYF. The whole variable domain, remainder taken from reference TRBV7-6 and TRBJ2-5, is GAGVSQSPRYKVTKRGQDVALRCDPISGHVSLYWYRQALGQGPEFLTYFNYEAQQDKSGLPNDRFSAERPEGSISTLTIQRTEQRDSAMYRCASSRILNRGRETQYFGPGTRLLVL.

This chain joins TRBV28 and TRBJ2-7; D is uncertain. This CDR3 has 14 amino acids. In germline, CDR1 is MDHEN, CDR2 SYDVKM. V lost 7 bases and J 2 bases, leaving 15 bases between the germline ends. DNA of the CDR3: TGTGCCAGCACCGGCCCCAGTAGCCCCTACGAGCAGTACTTC. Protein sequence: CASTGPSSPYEQYF.

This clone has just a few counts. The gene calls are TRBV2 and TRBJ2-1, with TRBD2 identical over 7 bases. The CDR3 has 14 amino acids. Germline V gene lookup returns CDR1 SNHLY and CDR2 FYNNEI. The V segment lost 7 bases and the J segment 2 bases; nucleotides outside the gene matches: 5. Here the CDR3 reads CASMGTSAYNEQFF. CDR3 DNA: TGTGCCAGCATGGGCACTAGCGCCTACAATGAGCAGTTCTTC.

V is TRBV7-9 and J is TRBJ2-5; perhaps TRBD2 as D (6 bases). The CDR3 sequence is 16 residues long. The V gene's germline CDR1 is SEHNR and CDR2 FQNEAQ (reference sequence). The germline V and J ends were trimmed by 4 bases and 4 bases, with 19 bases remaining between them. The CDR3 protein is CASSSPRLGGIETQYF. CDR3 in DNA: TGTGCCAGCAGCTCACCACGACTAGGAGGAATAGAGACCCAGTACTTC. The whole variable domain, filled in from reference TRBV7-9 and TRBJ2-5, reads DTGVSQNPRHKITKRGQNVTFRCDPISEHNRLYWYRQTLGQGPEFLTYFQNEAQLEKSRLLSDRFSAERPKGSFSTLEIQRTEQGDSAMYLCASSSPRLGGIETQYFGPGTRLLVL.

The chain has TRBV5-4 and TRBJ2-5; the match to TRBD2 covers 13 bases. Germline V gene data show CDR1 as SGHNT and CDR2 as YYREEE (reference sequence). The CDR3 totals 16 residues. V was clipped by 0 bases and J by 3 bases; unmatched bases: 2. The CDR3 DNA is TGTGCCAGCAGCTTGGTGGGACTAGCGGGGAAAGAGACCCAGTACTTC. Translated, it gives CASSLVGLAGKETQYF.

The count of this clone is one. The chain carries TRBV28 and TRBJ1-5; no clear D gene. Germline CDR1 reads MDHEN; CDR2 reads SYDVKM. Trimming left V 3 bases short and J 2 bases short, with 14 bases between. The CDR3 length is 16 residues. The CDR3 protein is CASSLMATGRNQPQHF. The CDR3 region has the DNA TGTGCCAGCAGTTTGATGGCGACGGGTCGCAATCAGCCCCAGCATTTT.

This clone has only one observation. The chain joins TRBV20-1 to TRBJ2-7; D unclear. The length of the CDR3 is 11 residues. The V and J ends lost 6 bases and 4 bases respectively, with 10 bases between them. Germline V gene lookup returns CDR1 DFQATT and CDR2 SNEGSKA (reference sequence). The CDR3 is CSALDKYEQYF. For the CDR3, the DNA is TGCAGTGCCCTAGATAAGTACGAGCAGTACTTC.

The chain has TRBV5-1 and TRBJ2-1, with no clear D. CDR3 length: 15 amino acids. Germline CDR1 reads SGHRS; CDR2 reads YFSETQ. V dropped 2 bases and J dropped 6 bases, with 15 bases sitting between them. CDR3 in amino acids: CASSFLDGSGNEQFF. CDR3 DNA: TGCGCCAGCAGCTTCCTTGACGGGTCGGGCAATGAGCAGTTCTTC.

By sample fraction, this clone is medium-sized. The CDR3 nucleotides read TGTGCCAGCAGCTCCACTACGATCAGGGGCGGGCAGAACGGGGAGCTGTTTTTT. Translating it yields CASSSTTIRGGQNGELFF. V gene TRBV28 combines with J gene TRBJ2-2, with D maybe TRBD1 (6 bases). The ends were cut back, 6 bases at V and 7 bases at J, with 27 bases in the middle. CDR3 length equals 18 residues. Germline CDR1 reads MDHEN; CDR2 reads SYDVKM.

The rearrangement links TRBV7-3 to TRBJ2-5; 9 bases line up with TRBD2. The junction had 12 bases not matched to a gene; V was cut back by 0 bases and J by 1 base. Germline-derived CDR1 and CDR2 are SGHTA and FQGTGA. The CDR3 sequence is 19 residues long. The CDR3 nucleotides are TGTGCCAGCAGCTTAACGGGGGCTAGCGGGGCGTTAACCCAAGAGACCCAGTACTTC. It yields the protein CASSLTGASGALTQETQYF.

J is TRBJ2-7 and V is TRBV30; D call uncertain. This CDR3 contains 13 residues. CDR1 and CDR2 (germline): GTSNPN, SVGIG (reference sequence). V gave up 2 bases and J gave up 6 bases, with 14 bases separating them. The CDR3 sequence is CAWSTGHLVEQYF. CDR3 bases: TGTGCCTGGAGTACTGGGCATCTTGTCGAGCAGTACTTC.

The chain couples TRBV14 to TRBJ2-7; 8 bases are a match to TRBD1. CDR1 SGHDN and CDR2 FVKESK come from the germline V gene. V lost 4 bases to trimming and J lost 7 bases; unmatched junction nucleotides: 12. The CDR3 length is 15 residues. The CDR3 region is CASSPGQGVLVEQYF. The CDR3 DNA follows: TGTGCCAGCAGCCCTGGACAGGGAGTCCTTGTGGAGCAGTACTTC.

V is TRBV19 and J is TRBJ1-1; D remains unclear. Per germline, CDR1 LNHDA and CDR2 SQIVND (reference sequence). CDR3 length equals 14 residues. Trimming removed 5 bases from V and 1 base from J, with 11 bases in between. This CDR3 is CASSVGVWNTEAFF. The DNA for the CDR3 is TGTGCCAGTAGTGTGGGAGTGTGGAACACTGAAGCTTTCTTT.

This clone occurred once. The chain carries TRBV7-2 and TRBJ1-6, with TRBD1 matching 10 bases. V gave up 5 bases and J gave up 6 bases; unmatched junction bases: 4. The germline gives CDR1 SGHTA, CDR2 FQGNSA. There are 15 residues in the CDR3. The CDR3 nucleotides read TGTGCCAGCAGCCCCGGGACAGGGGTTAATTCACCCCTCCACTTT. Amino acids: CASSPGTGVNSPLHF.

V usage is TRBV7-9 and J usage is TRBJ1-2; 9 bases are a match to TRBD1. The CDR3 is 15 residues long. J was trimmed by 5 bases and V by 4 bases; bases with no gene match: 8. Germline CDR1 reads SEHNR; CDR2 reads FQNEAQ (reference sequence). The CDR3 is CASSSLQGASYGYTF. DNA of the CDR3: TGTGCCAGCAGCTCCTTACAGGGGGCATCTTATGGCTACACCTTC.

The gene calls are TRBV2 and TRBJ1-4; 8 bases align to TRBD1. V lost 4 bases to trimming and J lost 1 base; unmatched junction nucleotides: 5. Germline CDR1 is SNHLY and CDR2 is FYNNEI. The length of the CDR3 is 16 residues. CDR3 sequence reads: CASSVDRGLTNEKLFF. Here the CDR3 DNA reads TGTGCCAGCAGTGTTGACAGGGGTTTAACTAATGAAAAACTGTTTTTT.

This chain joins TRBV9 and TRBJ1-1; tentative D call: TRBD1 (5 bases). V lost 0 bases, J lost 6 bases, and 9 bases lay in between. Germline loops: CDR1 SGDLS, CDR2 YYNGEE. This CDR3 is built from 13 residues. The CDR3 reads CASSVGGGAEAFF. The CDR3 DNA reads TGTGCCAGCAGCGTAGGGGGGGGAGCTGAAGCTTTCTTT.

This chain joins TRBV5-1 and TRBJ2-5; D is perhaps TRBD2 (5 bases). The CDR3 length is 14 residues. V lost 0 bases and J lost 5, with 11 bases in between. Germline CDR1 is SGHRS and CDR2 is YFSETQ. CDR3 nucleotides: TGCGCCAGCAGCTTGGAGAGGGTGGGGGAGACCCAGTACTTC. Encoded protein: CASSLERVGETQYF.

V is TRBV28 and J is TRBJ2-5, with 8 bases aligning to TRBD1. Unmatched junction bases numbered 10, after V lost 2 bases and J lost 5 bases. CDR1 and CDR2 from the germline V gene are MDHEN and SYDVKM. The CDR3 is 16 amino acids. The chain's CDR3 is CASSLGRGRGVETQYF. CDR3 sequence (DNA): TGTGCCAGCAGTTTAGGCAGGGGGCGCGGAGTTGAGACCCAGTACTTC.

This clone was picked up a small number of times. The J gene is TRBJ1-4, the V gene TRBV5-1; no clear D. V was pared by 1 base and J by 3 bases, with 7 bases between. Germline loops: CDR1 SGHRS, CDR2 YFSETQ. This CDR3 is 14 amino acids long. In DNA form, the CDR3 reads TGCGCCAGCAGCTTGTCGTCGGCTAATGAAAAACTGTTTTTT. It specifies CASSLSSANEKLFF. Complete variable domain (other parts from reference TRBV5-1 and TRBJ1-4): KAGVTQTPRYLIKTRGQQVTLSCSPISGHRSVSWYQQTPGQGLQFLFEYFSETQRNKGNFPGRFSGRQFSNSRSEMNVSTLELGDSALYLCASSLSSANEKLFFGSGTQLSVL.

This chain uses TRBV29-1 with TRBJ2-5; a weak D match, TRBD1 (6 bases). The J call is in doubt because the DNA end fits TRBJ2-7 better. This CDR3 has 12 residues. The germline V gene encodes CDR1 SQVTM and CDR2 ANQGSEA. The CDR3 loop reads CSCRDKGYEQYF. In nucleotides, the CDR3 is TGCAGTTGCCGGGACAAGGGCTACGAGCAGTACTTC.

DNA of the CDR3: TGTGCCAGCAGGGCCAGGTGGGCGAATGAAAAACTGTTTTTT. Protein product: CASRARWANEKLFF. The chain has TRBV2 and TRBJ1-4; D is undetermined. V was shortened by 6 bases and J by 5 bases, with 13 bases between the two germline ends. Germline loops: CDR1 SNHLY, CDR2 FYNNEI. The length of the CDR3 is 14 residues.

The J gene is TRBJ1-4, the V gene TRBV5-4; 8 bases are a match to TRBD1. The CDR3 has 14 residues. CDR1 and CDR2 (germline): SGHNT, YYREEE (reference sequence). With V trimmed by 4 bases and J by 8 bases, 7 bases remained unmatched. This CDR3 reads CASSEQGVDEKLFF. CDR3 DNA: TGTGCCAGCAGCGAACAGGGGGTGGACGAAAAACTGTTTTTT.